Listed below are T cell receptor beta chains from one sample, sequenced in a study of cytomegalovirus exposure and HLA in healthy donors. Profiled with immunoSEQ multiplex PCR; TCRdb holds only in-frame clones, not every one. In the table there are roughly 200,000 clones, around 79% of which are singletons. Specimen: PBMCs. Every receptor here comes from a woman in her twenties or thirties in good health and CMV-seropositive. Each CDR3 is given with its conserved first and last residue. The D gene is left open where the match is weak. Clone size is not always given. Where it is, it says once, few, many or a class for expanded clones.

CDR3aa: CASSQDQGRRNQPQHF
CDR3nt: TGTGCCAGCAGCCAAGATCAAGGGAGGAGGAATCAGCCCCAGCATTTT
d_gene: -
abundance: -
v_gene: TRBV4-2
j_gene: TRBJ1-5

CDR3aa: CASSLYGIRDGYTF
CDR3nt: TGTGCCAGCAGCTTATATGGGATCAGGGATGGCTACACCTTC
d_gene: -
abundance: -
v_gene: TRBV11-2
j_gene: TRBJ1-2

CDR3aa: CASSVEGGGIEPQHF
CDR3nt: TGTGCCAGCAGCGTAGAAGGAGGGGGCATCGAGCCCCAGCATTTT
d_gene: TRBD1
abundance: -
v_gene: TRBV9
j_gene: TRBJ1-5

CDR3aa: CASSELGFRSGPYYNEQFF
CDR3nt: TGCGCCAGCAGTGAGCTGGGTTTTAGGAGCGGTCCCTACTACAATGAGCAGTTCTTC
d_gene: -
abundance: -
v_gene: TRBV10-2
j_gene: TRBJ2-1

CDR3aa: CASSLVVQAASYEQYF
CDR3nt: TGCGCCAGCAGCTTGGTCGTCCAGGCCGCATCCTACGAGCAGTACTTC
d_gene: -
abundance: few
v_gene: TRBV5-1
j_gene: TRBJ2-7

CDR3aa: CASRQNYEQYF
CDR3nt: TGCGCCAGCAGACAAAACTACGAGCAGTACTTC
d_gene: -
abundance: -
v_gene: TRBV5-1
j_gene: TRBJ2-7

CDR3aa: CASSQDFPSGNTQYF
CDR3nt: TGTGCCAGCAGCCAAGATTTCCCTAGCGGGAATACGCAGTATTTT
d_gene: TRBD2
abundance: -
v_gene: TRBV14
j_gene: TRBJ2-3

CDR3aa: CASSPPTSGGDTQYF
CDR3nt: TGTGCCAGCTCACCACCGACTAGCGGGGGGGATACGCAGTATTTT
d_gene: TRBD2
abundance: -
v_gene: TRBV18
j_gene: TRBJ2-3

CDR3aa: CASSLSSGFVYEQYF
CDR3nt: TGTGCCAGCAGCTTGTCTAGCGGTTTTGTCTACGAGCAGTACTTC
d_gene: TRBD2
abundance: -
v_gene: TRBV5-4
j_gene: TRBJ2-7

CDR3aa: CASSLRQGPGGETQYF
CDR3nt: TGCGCCAGCAGCCTCAGACAGGGGCCAGGGGGAGAGACCCAGTACTTC
d_gene: TRBD1
abundance: -
v_gene: TRBV4-3
j_gene: TRBJ2-5

CDR3aa: CASSWTGFDYEQYF
CDR3nt: TGTGCCAGCAGTTGGACAGGGTTCGACTACGAGCAGTACTTC
d_gene: TRBD1
abundance: -
v_gene: TRBV27
j_gene: TRBJ2-7

CDR3aa: CASSSDREWDNSPLHF
CDR3nt: TGTGCCAGCAGTTCCGACAGGGAGTGGGATAATTCACCCCTCCACTTT
d_gene: TRBD1
abundance: -
v_gene: TRBV28
j_gene: TRBJ1-6

CDR3aa: CASSYDRGRNTIYF
CDR3nt: TGTGCCAGCAGTTACGACAGGGGACGGAACACCATATATTTT
d_gene: TRBD1
abundance: few
v_gene: TRBV6-6
j_gene: TRBJ1-3

CDR3aa: CASSSSYEQYF
CDR3nt: TGTGCCAGCAGCTCCTCTTACGAGCAGTACTTC
d_gene: -
abundance: -
v_gene: TRBV5-6
j_gene: TRBJ2-7

CDR3aa: CASSQKTGTGMNTGELFF
CDR3nt: TGTGCCAGCAGCCAGAAAACCGGGACAGGGATGAACACCGGGGAGCTGTTTTTT
d_gene: TRBD1
abundance: -
v_gene: TRBV4-2
j_gene: TRBJ2-2

CDR3aa: CASSTRTYGYTF
CDR3nt: TGTGCCAGTAGTACCAGAACCTATGGCTACACCTTC
d_gene: -
abundance: -
v_gene: TRBV19
j_gene: TRBJ1-2

CDR3aa: CASSGVPQRPYEQYF
CDR3nt: TGTGCCAGCAGCGGAGTGCCCCAAAGGCCCTACGAGCAGTACTTC
d_gene: -
abundance: -
v_gene: TRBV6-4
j_gene: TRBJ2-7

CDR3aa: CASSLSGTGSAGQETQYF
CDR3nt: TGCGCCAGCAGCTTGTCCGGGACAGGGAGTGCGGGCCAAGAGACCCAGTACTTC
d_gene: TRBD1
abundance: once
v_gene: TRBV5-1
j_gene: TRBJ2-5

CDR3aa: CASSPRDRATNEKLFF
CDR3nt: TGTGCCAGCAGCCCCCGAGACAGAGCAACTAATGAAAAACTGTTTTTT
d_gene: -
abundance: -
v_gene: TRBV11-3
j_gene: TRBJ1-4

CDR3aa: CASSWYRASYEQYF
CDR3nt: TGTGCCAGCAGCTGGTACAGGGCCTCCTACGAGCAGTACTTC
d_gene: -
abundance: few
v_gene: TRBV5-5
j_gene: TRBJ2-7

CDR3aa: CASRGWSGANVLTF
CDR3nt: TGTGCCAGCAGGGGCTGGTCCGGGGCCAACGTCCTGACTTTC
d_gene: -
abundance: -
v_gene: TRBV7-6
j_gene: TRBJ2-6

CDR3aa: CASSQDLGGRSYEQYF
CDR3nt: TGCGCCAGCAGCCAAGATTTGGGGGGACGATCCTACGAGCAGTACTTC
d_gene: -
abundance: once
v_gene: TRBV4-3
j_gene: TRBJ2-7

CDR3aa: CASSLPPPGQGQFF
CDR3nt: TGTGCCAGCAGCTTGCCCCCACCGGGACAGGGGCAGTTCTTC
d_gene: TRBD1
abundance: -
v_gene: TRBV5-4
j_gene: TRBJ2-1